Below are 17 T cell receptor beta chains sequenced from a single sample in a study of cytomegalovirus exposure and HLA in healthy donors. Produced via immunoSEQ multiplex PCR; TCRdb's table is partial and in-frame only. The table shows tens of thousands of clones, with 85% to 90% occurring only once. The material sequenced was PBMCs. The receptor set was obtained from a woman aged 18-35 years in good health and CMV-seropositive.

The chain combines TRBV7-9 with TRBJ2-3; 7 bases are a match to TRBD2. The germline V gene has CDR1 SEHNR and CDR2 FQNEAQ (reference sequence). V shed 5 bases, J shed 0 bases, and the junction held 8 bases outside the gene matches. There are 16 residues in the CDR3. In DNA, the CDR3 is TGTGCCAGCAGCCCACCCACTAGCGATAGCACAGATACGCAGTATTTT. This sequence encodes CASSPPTSDSTDTQYF.

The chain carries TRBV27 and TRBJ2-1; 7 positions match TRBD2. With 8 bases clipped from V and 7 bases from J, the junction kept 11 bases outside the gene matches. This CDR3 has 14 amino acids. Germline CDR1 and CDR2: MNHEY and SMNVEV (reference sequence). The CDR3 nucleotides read TGTGCCAGCTGGTTTGCGGGAGTGGAGAATGAGCAGTTCTTC. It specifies CASWFAGVENEQFF.

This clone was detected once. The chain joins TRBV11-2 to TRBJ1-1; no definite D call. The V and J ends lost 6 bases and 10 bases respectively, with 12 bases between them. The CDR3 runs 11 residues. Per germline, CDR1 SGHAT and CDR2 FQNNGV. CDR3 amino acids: CASRANGRAFF. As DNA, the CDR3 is TGTGCCAGCAGGGCTAACGGGAGAGCTTTCTTT.

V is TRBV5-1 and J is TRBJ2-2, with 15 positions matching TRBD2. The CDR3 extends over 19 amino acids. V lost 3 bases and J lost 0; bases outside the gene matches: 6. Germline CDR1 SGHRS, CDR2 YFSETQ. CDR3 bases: TGCGCCAGCAGCTGGACTAGCGGGGGGGCCCTCGCGAACACCGGGGAGCTGTTTTTT. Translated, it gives CASSWTSGGALANTGELFF.

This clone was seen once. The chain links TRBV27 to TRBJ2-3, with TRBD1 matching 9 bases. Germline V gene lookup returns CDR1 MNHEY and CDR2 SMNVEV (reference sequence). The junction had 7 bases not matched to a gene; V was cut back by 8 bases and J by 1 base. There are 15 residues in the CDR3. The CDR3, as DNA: TGTGCCAGCGCGAACGACAGGGGGGGCACAGATACGCAGTATTTT. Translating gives CASANDRGGTDTQYF.

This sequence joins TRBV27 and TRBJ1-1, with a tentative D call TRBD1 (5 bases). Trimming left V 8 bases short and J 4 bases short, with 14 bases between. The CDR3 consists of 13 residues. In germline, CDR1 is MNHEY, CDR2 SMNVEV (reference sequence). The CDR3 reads CASQLAGRTEAFF. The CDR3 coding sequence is TGTGCCAGCCAACTCGCGGGGCGCACTGAAGCTTTCTTT.

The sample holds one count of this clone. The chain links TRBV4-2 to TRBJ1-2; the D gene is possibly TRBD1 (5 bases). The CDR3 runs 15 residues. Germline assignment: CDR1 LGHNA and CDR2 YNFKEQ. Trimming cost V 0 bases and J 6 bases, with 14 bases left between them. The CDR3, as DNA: TGTGCCAGCAGCCAAGATCCGAACAGGCCGGATGGCTACACCTTC. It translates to CASSQDPNRPDGYTF.

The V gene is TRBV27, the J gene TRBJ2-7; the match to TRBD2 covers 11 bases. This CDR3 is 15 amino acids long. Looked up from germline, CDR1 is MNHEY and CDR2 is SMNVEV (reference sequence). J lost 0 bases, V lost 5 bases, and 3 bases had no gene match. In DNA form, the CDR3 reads TGTGCCAGCAGTCTAGCGGGAGGCTCCTCCTACGAGCAGTACTTC. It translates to CASSLAGGSSYEQYF.

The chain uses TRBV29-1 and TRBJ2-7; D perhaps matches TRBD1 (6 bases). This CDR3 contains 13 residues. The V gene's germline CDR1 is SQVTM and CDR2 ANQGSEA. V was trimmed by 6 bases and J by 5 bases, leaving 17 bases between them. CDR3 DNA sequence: TGCAGCGTCGGCCGTGGGACACTTAACGAGCAGTACTTC. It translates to CSVGRGTLNEQYF.

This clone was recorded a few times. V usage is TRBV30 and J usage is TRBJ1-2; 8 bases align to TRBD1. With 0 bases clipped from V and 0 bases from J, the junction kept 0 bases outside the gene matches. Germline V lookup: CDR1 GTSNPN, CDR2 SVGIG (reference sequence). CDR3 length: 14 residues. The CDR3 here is CAWSVQGANYGYTF. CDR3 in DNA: TGTGCCTGGAGTGTACAGGGGGCTAACTATGGCTACACCTTC.

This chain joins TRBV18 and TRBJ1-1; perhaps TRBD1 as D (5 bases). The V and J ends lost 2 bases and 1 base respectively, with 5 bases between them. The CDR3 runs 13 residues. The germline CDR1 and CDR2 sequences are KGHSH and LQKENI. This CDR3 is CASSPGANTEAFF. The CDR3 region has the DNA TGTGCCAGCTCACCAGGGGCGAACACTGAAGCTTTCTTT.

DNA for the CDR3: TGTGCCAGCAGCCAACTCCCGGGGTCGTATGAGCAGTTCTTC. Its translation is CASSQLPGSYEQFF. The gene calls are TRBV4-2 and TRBJ2-1; weak D call: TRBD2 (5 bases). Between the trimmed V and J ends, which lost 2 bases and 8 bases, there was a span of 13 bases. Germline V gene sequence: CDR1 LGHNA, CDR2 YNFKEQ. This CDR3 has 14 residues.

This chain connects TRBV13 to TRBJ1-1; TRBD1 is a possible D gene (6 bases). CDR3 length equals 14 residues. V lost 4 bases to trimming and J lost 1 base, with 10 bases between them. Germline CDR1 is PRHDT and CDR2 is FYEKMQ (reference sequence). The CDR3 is CASSSRDKNTEAFF. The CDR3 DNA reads TGTGCCAGCAGCTCCCGGGACAAGAACACTGAAGCTTTCTTT.

The CDR3 DNA follows: TGTGCCACCGTTCTAGCCCGGCCCTACAATGAGCAGTTCTTC. This sequence encodes CATVLARPYNEQFF. The chain links TRBV28 to TRBJ2-1, with a weak D call TRBD2 (5 bases). Trimming took 10 bases from V and 2 from J, leaving 15 bases between them. In germline, CDR1 is MDHEN, CDR2 SYDVKM. This CDR3 has 14 residues.

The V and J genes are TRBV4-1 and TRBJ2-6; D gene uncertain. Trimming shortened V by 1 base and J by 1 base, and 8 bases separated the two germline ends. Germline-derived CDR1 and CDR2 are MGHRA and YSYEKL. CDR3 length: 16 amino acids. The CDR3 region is CASSQVLRSGANVLTF. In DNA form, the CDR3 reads TGCGCCAGCAGCCAAGTTTTGCGTTCTGGGGCCAACGTCCTGACTTTC.

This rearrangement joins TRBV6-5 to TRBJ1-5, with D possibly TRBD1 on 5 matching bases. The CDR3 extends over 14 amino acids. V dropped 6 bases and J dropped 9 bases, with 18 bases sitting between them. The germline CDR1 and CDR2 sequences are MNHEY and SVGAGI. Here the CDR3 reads CASSLGEGSWPQHF. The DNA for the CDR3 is TGTGCCAGCAGCTTGGGGGAGGGGAGCTGGCCCCAGCATTTT.

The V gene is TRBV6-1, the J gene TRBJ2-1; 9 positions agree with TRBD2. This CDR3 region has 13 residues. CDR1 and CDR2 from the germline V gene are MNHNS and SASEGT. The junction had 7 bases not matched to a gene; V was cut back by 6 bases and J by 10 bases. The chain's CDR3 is CASSGGRATEQFF. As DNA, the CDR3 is TGTGCCAGCAGCGGCGGGAGGGCCACCGAGCAGTTCTTC.